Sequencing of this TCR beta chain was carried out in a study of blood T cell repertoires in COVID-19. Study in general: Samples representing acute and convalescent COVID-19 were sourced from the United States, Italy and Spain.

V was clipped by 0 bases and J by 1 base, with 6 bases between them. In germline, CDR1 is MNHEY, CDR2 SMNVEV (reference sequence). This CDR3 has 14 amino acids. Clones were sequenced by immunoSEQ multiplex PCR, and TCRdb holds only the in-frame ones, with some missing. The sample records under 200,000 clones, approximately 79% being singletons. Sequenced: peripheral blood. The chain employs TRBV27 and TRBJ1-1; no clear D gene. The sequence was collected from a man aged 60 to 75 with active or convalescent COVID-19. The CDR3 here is CASSLSEENTEAFF. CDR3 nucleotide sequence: TGTGCCAGCAGTTTATCTGAGGAGAACACTGAAGCTTTCTTT.